This T cell receptor (beta chain) appears in the sequencing data of a study of blood T cell repertoires in COVID-19. Study-level background: PBMCs, B-cell-depleted T cells, or T cells were the source of the cDNA or gDNA that made up the material.

Seattle patients were enrolled while actively infected and followed longitudinally. In the original processing: From reference gene primer amplification, estimates of nucleated cell counts were derived. Only in-frame clones appear in the TCRdb table, and some are missing; sequencing was by immunoSEQ multiplex PCR. Clone size and the V and J calls come from that table; the DNA yielded D and trimming. Of fewer than 200,000 clones listed, roughly four fifths are singletons. V was pared by 0 bases and J by 9 bases, with 18 bases between. Germline CDR1 reads SGHAT; CDR2 reads FQNNGV. This CDR3 comprises 15 residues.

This TCR was sampled from a woman aged 40 to 50 with COVID-19, enrolled during active disease. This sequence joins TRBV11-2 and TRBJ2-7; a weak D match, TRBD1 (6 bases). Sequences were obtained from peripheral blood. The CDR3 nucleotides are TGTGCCAGCAGCTTAGAGCTAGGGGGTGCGATCCGGCAGTACTTC. Translated: CASSLELGGAIRQYF.